This T cell receptor beta chain came from a study of beta chain features in type 1 diabetes. Looking at the study overall: No age, gender or cell yield differences were seen between patients and healthy donors.

Study-level findings and limits: Here, the possible influence of HLA type (on TCRB rearrangement) remained unresolved. More deletions and fewer insertions at VDJ junctions were seen in type 1 diabetes patients.

Expressed TCRB transcripts were sequenced, since all the RNA that had been isolated was reverse transcribed. Here immunoSEQ multiplex PCR was the method, and the copy in TCRdb shows in-frame clones only, minus some. The sample lists around 430,000 clones, 30% occurring once. Each sorted fraction was over 95% pure. A note on this clone: The antigen is undetermined.

The sample was naive CD4+ T cells from blood. The TCR sequence derives from a man aged 18 to 29 in good health.

The CDR3 protein is CASSPLDREGGANVLTF. CDR3 DNA sequence: TGTGCCAGCAGCCCGCTAGACAGGGAAGGTGGGGCCAACGTCCTGACTTTC. This rearrangement joins TRBV7-9 to TRBJ2-6; 7 bases align to TRBD1. The V and J ends lost 5 bases and 3 bases, in that order; junction bases with no gene match: 10. CDR3 size: 17 residues. The germline CDR1 and CDR2 sequences are SEHNR and FQNEAQ (reference sequence).